The T cell receptor beta chain under discussion was sequenced for a study of blood T cell repertoires in COVID-19 (dated by TCRdb to 2020 to 2021). About the full investigation: Collaborator samples came from the United States, Italy and Spain and covered acute and convalescent phases of COVID-19. A freely available public database, intended as a resource for researchers studying the immune response to SARS-CoV-2, is where the repertoires were released. The material from the prospective study consisted of cDNA or gDNA derived from T cells, B-cell-depleted T cells, or PBMCs. Where available, HLA class I and class II types were taken from metadata supplied by the sample provider and were not determined by assay-based typing. A de-identified subject ID, COVID-19 status, age in years and sex were almost always included in the sample metadata. The samples were drawn from two sources: the first 160 participants of the ongoing ImmuneRACE study, and 1,000 to 1,500 subjects contributed by 6 global collaborators. Subjects who had been exposed to COVID-19, were actively infected with it, or had recovered from it provided the deeply sampled blood TCRbeta repertoires that made up the dataset. Broad study findings and their caveats: The quantity of clinical and demographic metadata differed by source and by participant and was supplied without curation.

The immunoSEQ Assay, a bias-controlled multiplex PCR, was used to amplify TCRbeta CDR3 regions from genomic DNA. In the authors' own workflow: The number of nucleated cells in each sample was estimated by amplification of reference gene primers within the assay. To quantify the absolute abundance of each unique TCRbeta CDR3 rearrangement, sequence reads were collapsed and filtered. For each sample, productive Simpson clonality was calculated by taking the square root of Simpson's diversity index across productive rearrangements. TCRdb mirrors the immuneACCESS table, restricted to in-frame sequences. Some clones are absent from its copies; in checked studies, under half trace to an unresolved V gene, and the reason for the others is unknown. V and J calls and clone size are given by that table; D and trimming were obtained from the DNA. This sample comprises some 360,000 clones, around nine tenths of them detected only once. Over 3.5% of the sample goes to the ten largest clones.

At one collaborating source in Seattle, patients were enrolled during active infection and were followed longitudinally through the course of disease. Whole blood was collected in K2EDTA tubes by collaborating institutions according to the institutions' own protocols. For TCRbeta analysis, collaborator samples were shipped as frozen whole blood, as isolated PBMCs, or as DNA extracted from either sample type. Notes on this clone: Its antigen remains undetermined. No quality values exist for individual bases; no much larger clone is one base distant.

This clonotype originated in a woman aged 55-69 years with COVID-19, enrolled during active disease. Sequenced material: peripheral blood.

This receptor has the CDR3 CASSVTGVGNTIYF. The nucleotides read TGCGCCAGCAGCGTGACAGGGGTAGGAAACACCATATATTTT. The chain is encoded by TRBV5-1 joined to TRBJ1-3; 8 central bases correspond to TRBD1. Reading the germline V gene gives CDR1 SGHRS and CDR2 YFSETQ. From the cysteine through the phenylalanine, the CDR3 covers 14 amino acids. Of the read, only the CDR3 DNA is kept; its 42 bases are in frame from base 1. Here V drops 4 bases and J drops 4 bases, and the junction holds 4 bases not matched to any gene.